This paragraph covers one T cell receptor (beta chain) sequence. Trimming removed 5 bases from V and 6 bases from J; junction bases left unmatched: 9. The CDR3 length is 16 residues. Germline V gene lookup returns CDR1 LNHDA and CDR2 SQIVND (reference sequence). Seattle participants joined during active infection and were tracked over time. In the authors' workflow: Estimated nucleated cell counts came from reference gene primer amplification. The method was immunoSEQ multiplex PCR; TCRdb's version includes in-frame clones alone and lacks a portion of them. Clone size and V and J calls were adopted from that table, with D and trimming inferred from the DNA. This sample has over 450,000 clones, with roughly 91% found just once. This entry comes from a study of blood T cell repertoires in COVID-19. Whole-study context: Collection of acute and convalescent COVID-19 samples took place in the United States, Italy and Spain. The cDNA or gDNA used as material had been derived from T cells, B-cell-depleted T cells, or PBMCs.

The receptor was derived from a woman in her forties or fifties with COVID-19, enrolled during active disease. Sequencing was carried out using peripheral blood. This rearrangement joins TRBV19 to TRBJ2-1; 11 bases fit TRBD2. CDR3 in DNA: TGTGCCAGTAGTGGGGGGCTAGCGGGGGGCCCCAATGAGCAGTTCTTC. It encodes CASSGGLAGGPNEQFF.